Given below is one TCR beta chain in context. Its matching antigen is unknown. The sample belongs to a study of cytotoxic CD8 clonotypes in ibrutinib-treated CLL. Across the study: Enrolment comprised about 10 relapsed/refractory and over 14 treatment-naive patients; some 18 were IGHV unmutated.

PBMCs were cryopreserved, and 1.5 to 2 micrograms of genomic DNA from them went into TCR beta libraries. TCRdb keeps only in-frame clones here, not all; method: immunoSEQ multiplex PCR. The sample gives 100,000 to 150,000 clones, approximately 85% of which show up once; roughly 1.9% is in the top ten. The study, taken as a whole, reports: Higher circulating CD8+ T-cell counts strongly accompanied higher baseline clonality, above age-matched healthy donors.

This specimen consisted of PBMCs, obtained after 24 months of ibrutinib treatment. This receptor was obtained from a human donor with chronic lymphocytic leukemia.

The CDR3, as DNA: TGTGCCAGCAGTAGGGGACTAGCGGCGAACACCGGGGAGCTGTTTTTT. Protein product: CASSRGLAANTGELFF. V is TRBV28 and J is TRBJ2-2, with TRBD2 identical over 11 bases. The CDR3 loop spans 16 amino acids. V dropped 5 bases and J dropped 0; count of bases not matched to a gene: 2. Germline values: CDR1 MDHEN, CDR2 SYDVKM.